This paragraph covers one T cell receptor (beta chain) sequence. This entry comes from a study of CD8+ T cells in alopecia areata. Study-level information: Each of the treated patients was given oral tofacitinib, 5 to 10 mg twice daily, for moderate-to-severe alopecia areata.

The sequencing template was cDNA reverse transcribed from extracted RNA. Measured with immunoSEQ multiplex PCR; TCRdb has only the in-frame clones, and not every one. The sample has just over 150,000 clones; 45% to 60% are singletons. The CDR3 has 13 amino acids. Germline V gene data show CDR1 as SQVTM and CDR2 as ANQGSEA. V was shortened by 3 bases and J by 4 bases, with 12 bases between the two germline ends. The sequenced sample was CD8+ T cells sorted from blood, obtained at week 0. This rearrangement joins TRBV29-1 to TRBJ1-2; no firm D call. This clonotype was sampled from a human donor with alopecia areata. CDR3 region: CSVERTDSYGYTF. The CDR3 region has the DNA TGCAGCGTTGAGAGGACGGACTCCTATGGCTACACCTTC.